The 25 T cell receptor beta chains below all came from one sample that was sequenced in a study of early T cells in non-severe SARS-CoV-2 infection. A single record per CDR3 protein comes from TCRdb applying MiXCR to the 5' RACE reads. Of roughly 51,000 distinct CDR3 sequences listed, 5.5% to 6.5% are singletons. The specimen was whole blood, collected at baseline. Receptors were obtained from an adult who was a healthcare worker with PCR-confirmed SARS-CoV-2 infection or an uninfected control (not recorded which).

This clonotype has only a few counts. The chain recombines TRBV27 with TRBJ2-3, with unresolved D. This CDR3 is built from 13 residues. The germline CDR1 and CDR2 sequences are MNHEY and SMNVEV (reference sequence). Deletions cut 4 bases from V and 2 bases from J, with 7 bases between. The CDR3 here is CASSSVNTDTQYF. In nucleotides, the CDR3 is TGTGCCAGCAGTTCCGTCAACACAGATACGCAGTATTTT.

The CDR3 DNA reads TGTGCCAGCAGCCGATTACATCGACAGCGGAGCTCCTACAATGAGCAGTTCTTC. This encodes CASSRLHRQRSSYNEQFF. The gene calls are TRBV7-9 and TRBJ2-1, with D possibly called TRBD1 or TRBD2 (5 bases each). Trimming removed 5 bases from V and 0 bases from J, with 20 bases in between. Per the germline V gene, CDR1 is SEHNR and CDR2 is FQNEAQ (reference sequence). There are 18 residues in the CDR3.

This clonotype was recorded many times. CDR3 residues: CASSRSTGGLYEQYF. The CDR3 bases are TGTGCCAGCAGCCGTAGTACAGGGGGACTCTACGAGCAGTACTTC. The chain links TRBV7-2 to TRBJ2-7; 8 bases are shared with TRBD1. From germline, CDR1 is SGHTA and CDR2 FQGNSA. The CDR3 loop spans 15 amino acids. The trim removed 5 bases at V and 3 bases at J, leaving 9 bases unmatched.

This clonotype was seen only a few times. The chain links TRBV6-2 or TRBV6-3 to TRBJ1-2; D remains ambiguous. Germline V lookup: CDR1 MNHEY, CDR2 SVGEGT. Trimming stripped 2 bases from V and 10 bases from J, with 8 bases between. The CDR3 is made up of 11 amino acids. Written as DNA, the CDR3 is TGTGCCAGCAGTTACGGAGCTCTCTACACCTTC. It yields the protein CASSYGALYTF.

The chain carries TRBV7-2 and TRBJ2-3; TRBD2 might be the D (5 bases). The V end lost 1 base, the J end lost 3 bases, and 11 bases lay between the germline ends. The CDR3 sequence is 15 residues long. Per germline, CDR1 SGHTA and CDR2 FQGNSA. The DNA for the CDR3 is TGTGCCAGCAGCTTAGGAGGACTGGGAACAGATACGCAGTATTTT. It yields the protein CASSLGGLGTDTQYF.

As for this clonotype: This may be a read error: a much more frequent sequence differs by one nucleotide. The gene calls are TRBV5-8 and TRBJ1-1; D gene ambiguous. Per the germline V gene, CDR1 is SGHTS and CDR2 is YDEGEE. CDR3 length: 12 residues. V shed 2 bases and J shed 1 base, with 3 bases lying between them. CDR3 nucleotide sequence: TGTGCCAGCAGCTTATGGAACACTGAAGCTTTCTTT. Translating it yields CASSLWNTEAFF.

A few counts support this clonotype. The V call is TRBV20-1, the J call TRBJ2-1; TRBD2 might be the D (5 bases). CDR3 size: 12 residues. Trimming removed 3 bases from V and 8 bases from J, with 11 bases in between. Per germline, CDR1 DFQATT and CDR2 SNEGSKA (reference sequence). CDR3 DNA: TGCAGTGCTAGGGGCCCGAGGGATGAGCAGTTCTTC. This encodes CSARGPRDEQFF.

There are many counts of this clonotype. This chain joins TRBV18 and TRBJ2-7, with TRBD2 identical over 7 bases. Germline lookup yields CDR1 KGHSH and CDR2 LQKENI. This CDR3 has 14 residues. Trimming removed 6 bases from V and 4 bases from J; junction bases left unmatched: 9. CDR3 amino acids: CASSSGAGVYEQYF. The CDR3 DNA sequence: TGTGCCAGCTCCAGCGGGGCGGGGGTTTACGAGCAGTACTTC.

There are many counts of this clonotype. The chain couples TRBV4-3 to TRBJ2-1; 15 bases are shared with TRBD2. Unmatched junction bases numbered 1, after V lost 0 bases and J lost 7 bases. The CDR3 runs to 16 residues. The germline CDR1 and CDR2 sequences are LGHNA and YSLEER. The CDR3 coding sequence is TGCGCCAGCAGCCAAGATGGGACTAGCGGGGGGAATGAGCAGTTCTTC. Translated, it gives CASSQDGTSGGNEQFF.

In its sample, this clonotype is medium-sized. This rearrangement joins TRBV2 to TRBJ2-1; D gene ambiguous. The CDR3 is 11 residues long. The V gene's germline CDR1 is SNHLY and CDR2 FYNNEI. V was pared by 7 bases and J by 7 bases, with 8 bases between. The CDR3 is CASTRNNEQFF. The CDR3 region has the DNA TGTGCCAGCACTAGGAATAATGAGCAGTTCTTC.

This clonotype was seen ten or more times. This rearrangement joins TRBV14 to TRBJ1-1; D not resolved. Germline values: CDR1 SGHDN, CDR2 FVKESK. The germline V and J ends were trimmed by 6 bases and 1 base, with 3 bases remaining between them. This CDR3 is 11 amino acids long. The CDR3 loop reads CASRQNTEAFF. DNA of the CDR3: TGTGCCAGCAGACAGAACACTGAAGCTTTCTTT.

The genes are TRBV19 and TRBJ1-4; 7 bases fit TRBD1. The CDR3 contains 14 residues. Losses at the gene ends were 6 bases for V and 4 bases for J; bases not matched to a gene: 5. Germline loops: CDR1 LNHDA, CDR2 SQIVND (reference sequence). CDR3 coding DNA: TGTGCCAGTAGGAGGACAGGCAGTAATGAAAAACTGTTTTTT. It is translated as CASRRTGSNEKLFF.

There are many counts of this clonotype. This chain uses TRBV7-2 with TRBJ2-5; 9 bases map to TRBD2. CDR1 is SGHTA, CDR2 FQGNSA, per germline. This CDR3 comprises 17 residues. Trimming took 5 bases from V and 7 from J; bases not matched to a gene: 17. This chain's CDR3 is CASSPQTSGGRGGTQYF. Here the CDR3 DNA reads TGTGCCAGCAGCCCCCAGACTAGCGGTGGGCGCGGGGGGACCCAGTACTTC. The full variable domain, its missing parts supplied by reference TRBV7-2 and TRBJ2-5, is GAGVSQSPSNKVTEKGKDVELRCDPISGHTALYWYRQSLGQGLEFLIYFQGNSAPDKSGLPSDRFSAERTGGSVSTLTIQRTQQEDSAVYLCASSPQTSGGRGGTQYFGPGTRLLVL.

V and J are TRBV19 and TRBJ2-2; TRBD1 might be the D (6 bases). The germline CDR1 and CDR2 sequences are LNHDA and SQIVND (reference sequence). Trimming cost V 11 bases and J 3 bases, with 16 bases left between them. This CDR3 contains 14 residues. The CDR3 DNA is TGTGCCCCCGAGCAGGGGAAGGACACCGGGGAGCTGTTTTTT. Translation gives CAPEQGKDTGELFF.

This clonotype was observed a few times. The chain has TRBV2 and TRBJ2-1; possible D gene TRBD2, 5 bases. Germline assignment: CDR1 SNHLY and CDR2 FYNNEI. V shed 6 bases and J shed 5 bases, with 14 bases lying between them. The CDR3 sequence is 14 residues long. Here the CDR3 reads CASSEIATNNEQFF. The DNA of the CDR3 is TGTGCCAGCAGCGAAATAGCGACTAACAATGAGCAGTTCTTC.

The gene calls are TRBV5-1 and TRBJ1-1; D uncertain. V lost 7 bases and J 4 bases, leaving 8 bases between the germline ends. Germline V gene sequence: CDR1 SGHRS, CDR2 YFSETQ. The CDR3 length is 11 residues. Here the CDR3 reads CASSAATEAFF. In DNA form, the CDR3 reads TGCGCCAGCTCGGCGGCCACTGAAGCTTTCTTT.

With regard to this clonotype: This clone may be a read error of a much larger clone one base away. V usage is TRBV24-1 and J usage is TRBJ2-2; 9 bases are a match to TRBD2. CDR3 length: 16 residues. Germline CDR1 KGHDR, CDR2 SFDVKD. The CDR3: CTTSGGQGPNTGELFF. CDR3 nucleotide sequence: TGTACCACCAGCGGGGGGCAGGGACCCAACACCGGGGAGCTGTTTTTT.

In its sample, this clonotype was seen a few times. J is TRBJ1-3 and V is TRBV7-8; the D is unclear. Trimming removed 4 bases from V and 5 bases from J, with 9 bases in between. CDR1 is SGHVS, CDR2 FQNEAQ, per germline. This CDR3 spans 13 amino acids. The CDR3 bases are TGTGCCAGCAGCTCCAGTGCGCGAAACACCATATATTTT. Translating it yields CASSSSARNTIYF.

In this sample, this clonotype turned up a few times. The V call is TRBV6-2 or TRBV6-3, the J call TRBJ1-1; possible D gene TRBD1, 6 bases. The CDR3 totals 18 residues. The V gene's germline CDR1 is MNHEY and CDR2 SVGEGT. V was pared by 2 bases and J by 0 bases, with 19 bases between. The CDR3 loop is CASSYLPSWTALNTEAFF. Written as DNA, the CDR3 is TGTGCCAGCAGTTACCTACCTTCATGGACAGCTTTGAACACTGAAGCTTTCTTT.

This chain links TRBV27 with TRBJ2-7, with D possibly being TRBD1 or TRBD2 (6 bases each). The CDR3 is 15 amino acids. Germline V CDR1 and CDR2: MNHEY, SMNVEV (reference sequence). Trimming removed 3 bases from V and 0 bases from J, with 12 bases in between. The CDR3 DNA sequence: TGTGCCAGCAGTTTGGTTTCGGGGGCCTCCTACGAGCAGTACTTC. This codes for CASSLVSGASYEQYF.

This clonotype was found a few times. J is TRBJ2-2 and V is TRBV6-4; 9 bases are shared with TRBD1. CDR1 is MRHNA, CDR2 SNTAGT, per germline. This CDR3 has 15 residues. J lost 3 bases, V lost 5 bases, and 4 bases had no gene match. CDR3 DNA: TGTGCCAGCAGTCCGGGACAGGGTTACACCGGGGAGCTGTTTTTT. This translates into CASSPGQGYTGELFF.

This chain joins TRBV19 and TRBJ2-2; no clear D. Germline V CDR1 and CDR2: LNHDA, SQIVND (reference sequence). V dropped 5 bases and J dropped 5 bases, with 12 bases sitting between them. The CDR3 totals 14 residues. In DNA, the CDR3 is TGTGCCAGTAGTGAAGGACCCCGAACCGGGGAGCTGTTTTTT. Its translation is CASSEGPRTGELFF.

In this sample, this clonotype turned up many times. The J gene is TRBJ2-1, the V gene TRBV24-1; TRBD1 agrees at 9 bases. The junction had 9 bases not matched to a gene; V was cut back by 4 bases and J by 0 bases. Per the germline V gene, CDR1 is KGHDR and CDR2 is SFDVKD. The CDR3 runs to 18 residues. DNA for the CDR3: TGTGCCACCAGTGACGGCCTCGGGACAGGGAGCTCCTACAATGAGCAGTTCTTC. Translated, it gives CATSDGLGTGSSYNEQFF.

This CDR3 reads CASSQDLGNTIYF. Written as DNA, the CDR3 is TGCGCCAGCAGCCAAGATTTAGGAAACACCATATATTTT. This sequence joins TRBV4-1 and TRBJ1-3; no clear D. The CDR3 is 13 amino acids. V was trimmed by 0 bases and J by 4 bases, leaving 4 bases between them. CDR1 is MGHRA and CDR2 is YSYEKL in the germline V gene.

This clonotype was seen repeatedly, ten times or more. CDR3 in amino acids: CASSPWTEMNTEAFF. CDR3 coding DNA: TGTGCCAGCAGCCCATGGACGGAAATGAACACTGAAGCTTTCTTT. The gene calls are TRBV5-6 and TRBJ1-1; D unclear. CDR1 and CDR2 (germline): SGHDT, YYEEEE. There are 15 residues in the CDR3. Trimming took off 4 bases at V and 0 bases at J, with 13 bases between the two ends.